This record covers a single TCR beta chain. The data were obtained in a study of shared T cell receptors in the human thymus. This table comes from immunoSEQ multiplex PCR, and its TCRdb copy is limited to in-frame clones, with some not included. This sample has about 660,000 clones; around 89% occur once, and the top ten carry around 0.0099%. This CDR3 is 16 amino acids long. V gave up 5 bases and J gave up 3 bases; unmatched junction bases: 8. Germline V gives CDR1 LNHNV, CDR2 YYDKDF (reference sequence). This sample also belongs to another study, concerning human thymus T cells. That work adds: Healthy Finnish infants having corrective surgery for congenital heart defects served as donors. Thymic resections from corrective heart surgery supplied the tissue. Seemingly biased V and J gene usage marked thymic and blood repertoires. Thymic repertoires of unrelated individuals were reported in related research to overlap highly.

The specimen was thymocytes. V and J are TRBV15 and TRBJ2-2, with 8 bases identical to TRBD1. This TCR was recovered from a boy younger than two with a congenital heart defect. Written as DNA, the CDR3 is TGTGCCACCAGCTCCCGACAGGGGATGGACACCGGGGAGCTGTTTTTT. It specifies CATSSRQGMDTGELFF.